This TCR beta chain originates from a study of OX40 agonist ivuxolimab in advanced cancers. Across the study: At around 83% male, the cohort had a mean age of around 56 years, ranging from roughly 20 to 85. Under the entry rules, prior anti-PD-1, anti-PD-L1 or anti-CTLA-4 therapy was allowed, and roughly 39% had some.

About this clone: Its cognate antigen is unknown.

This CDR3 region has 17 residues. Looked up from germline, CDR1 is SEHNR and CDR2 is FQNEAQ (reference sequence). V gave up 3 bases and J gave up 3 bases; unmatched junction bases: 8. The table came from immunoSEQ multiplex PCR; TCRdb's copy has only in-frame clones and leaves some out. The sample lists approximately 15,000 clones, around 70% occurring once. Study-level results: In the 0.1 to 3.0 mg/kg range, CD4+ and CD8+ blood T cells had expanded clonally by week 6.

If patients had autoimmune disease history or systemic immunosuppression, they were excluded. The input for sequencing was CD4+ or CD8+ T cells sorted from blood, taken in a trial of the OX40 agonist ivuxolimab. The TCR was taken from an adult with an advanced solid tumor such as melanoma, head and neck, liver or kidney cancer. The chain uses TRBV7-9 and TRBJ2-7, with 13 bases aligning to TRBD2. The CDR3 bases are TGTGCCAGCAGCTTGGGACTAGCGGGACCAACTGTCTACGAGCAGTACTTC. Amino acids: CASSLGLAGPTVYEQYF. The full variable domain, in which reference TRBV7-9 and TRBJ2-7 provide the parts outside the CDR3, is DTGVSQNPRHKITKRGQNVTFRCDPISEHNRLYWYRQTLGQGPEFLTYFQNEAQLEKSRLLSDRFSAERPKGSFSTLEIQRTEQGDSAMYLCASSLGLAGPTVYEQYFGPGTRLTVT.